The 9 T cell receptor beta chains below come from one sample, sequenced in a study of shared clonotypes between healthy human individuals. The assay was immunoSEQ multiplex PCR, and TCRdb's table has in-frame clones only and misses some. Of about 340,000 clones in the sample, around four fifths are singletons; the top ten hold 8.5% to 12%. The specimen was memory CD4+ T cells sorted from blood. Stated subset: CD45RA-negative fraction. These receptors were obtained from a man aged 25-45 years in good health.

Here the CDR3 DNA reads TGTGCCACCCGGGGGTTTAGCAATCAGCCCCAGCATTTT. Encoded protein: CATRGFSNQPQHF. The chain recombines TRBV6-6 with TRBJ1-5; D might be TRBD1 (5 bases). V lost 10 bases to trimming and J lost 0 bases, with 10 bases between them. Germline CDR1 reads MNHNY; CDR2 reads SVGAGI (reference sequence). The CDR3 contains 13 residues.

The chain employs TRBV11-3 and TRBJ2-7; 7 nucleotides agree with TRBD2. V shed 5 bases, J shed 7 bases, and the junction held 8 bases outside the gene matches. The CDR3 extends over 13 amino acids. CDR1 is SGHNT, CDR2 YENEEA, per germline. The CDR3 nucleotides are TGTGCCAGCAGCCTAGGGACTACTAGAGAGCAGTACTTC. Translated, it gives CASSLGTTREQYF. The full variable domain, with the rest looked up from reference TRBV11-3 and TRBJ2-7, is EAGVVQSPRYKIIEKKQPVAFWCNPISGHNTLYWYLQNLGQGPELLIRYENEEAVDDSQLPKDRFSAERLKGVDSTLKIQPAELGDSAVYLCASSLGTTREQYFGPGTRLTVT.

The V gene is TRBV6-5, the J gene TRBJ1-5; tentative D call: TRBD1 (5 bases). The CDR3 is 13 amino acids. From germline, CDR1 is MNHEY and CDR2 SVGAGI. V shed 7 bases and J shed 7 bases, with 14 bases lying between them. CDR3 residues: CASNNRIGQPQHF. Here the CDR3 DNA reads TGTGCCAGCAACAACAGGATTGGGCAGCCCCAGCATTTT.

This clone has a count of ten or more. The chain links TRBV7-9 to TRBJ2-1; 10 bases agree with TRBD2. The CDR3 spans 15 residues. The germline CDR1 and CDR2 sequences are SEHNR and FQNEAQ (reference sequence). J lost 9 bases, V lost 5 bases, and 10 bases had no gene match. The CDR3 here is CASSLQREGRTEQFF. In DNA, the CDR3 is TGTGCCAGCAGCCTCCAGCGGGAGGGCCGGACTGAGCAGTTCTTC.

This clone was recorded a few times. J is TRBJ2-7 and V is TRBV7-8; D is unresolved. The germline V gene encodes CDR1 SGHVS and CDR2 FQNEAQ. The V end was cut by 4 bases, the J end by 4 bases, with 11 bases between. The CDR3 spans 13 residues. CDR3 loop: CASSSLGRYEQYF. In DNA form, the CDR3 reads TGTGCCAGCAGCTCCCTCGGACGATACGAGCAGTACTTC.

The V gene is TRBV28, the J gene TRBJ1-2, with TRBD1 matching 7 bases. This CDR3 has 13 amino acids. The V and J ends lost 5 bases and 8 bases, in that order; junction bases with no gene match: 8. Germline lookup yields CDR1 MDHEN and CDR2 SYDVKM. The CDR3 spells CASSPADRPGYTF. The CDR3 region has the DNA TGTGCCAGCAGTCCCGCGGACAGGCCGGGCTACACCTTC.

The CDR3 region is CASRRREDQETQYF. The CDR3 DNA follows: TGTGCCAGTAGAAGGCGGGAGGACCAAGAGACCCAGTACTTC. The chain carries TRBV19 and TRBJ2-5, with 8 bases identical to TRBD2. The CDR3 totals 14 residues. The germline gives CDR1 LNHDA, CDR2 SQIVND (reference sequence). J gave up 0 bases and V 6 bases, and 3 bases lay outside the gene matches.

This clone was picked up one time. The chain links TRBV19 to TRBJ2-7; tentative D call: TRBD2 (5 bases). The CDR3 is made up of 14 amino acids. With 0 bases removed from V and 7 bases from J, the gap between germline ends came to 13 bases. The V gene's germline CDR1 is LNHDA and CDR2 SQIVND (reference sequence). In DNA form, the CDR3 reads TGTGCCAGTAGTATAGACCCCGTGAGAGGGGAGCAGTACTTC. Its translation is CASSIDPVRGEQYF.

The J gene is TRBJ2-6, the V gene TRBV11-3, with D possibly TRBD1 on 5 matching bases. The V gene lost 0 bases and the J gene lost 4 bases, with 10 bases spanning the gap. This CDR3 has 16 residues. CDR1 is SGHNT, CDR2 YENEEA, per germline. In DNA, the CDR3 is TGTGCCAGCAGCTTAGATTTAGGGGAAGGGGCCAACGTCCTGACTTTC. Translation gives CASSLDLGEGANVLTF.